Shown below are 32 T cell receptor beta chains from a single sample sequenced in a study of blood T cells in healthy people across ages (dated by TCRdb to 2013 to 2016). Receptors were amplified or captured by 5' RACE. Sequencing instrument: Illumina HiSeq 2500. A second PCR of about 6 to 11 cycles was performed with a sample-barcoded 5' primer and a J-beta primer mix. In-frame beta chains were kept once TCRdb had trimmed the public reads at Q25 with fastp and called clones with MiXCR. Merged by CDR3 protein, the rows form single entries marked with the most common genes and DNA. Across this sample there are almost 1 million distinct CDR3 sequences, with 51% seen only once. The biggest ten clones account for over 20% of the sample. The sequencing sample was made of blood. The receptors shown here come from a woman in her sixties or seventies in good health.

The chain's CDR3 is CASSHNQYF. The CDR3 DNA reads TGTGCCAGCAGTCACAACCAGTACTTC. The chain recombines TRBV12-3 or TRBV12-4 with TRBJ2-5, with no clear D. V lost 5 bases to trimming and J lost 10 bases, with 5 bases between them. This CDR3 contains 9 residues.

This chain joins TRBV6-2 or TRBV6-3 and TRBJ2-3; no definite D call. There are 17 residues in the CDR3. V was cut by 2 bases and J by 4 bases, with 19 bases left in between. Per germline, CDR1 MNHEY and CDR2 SVGEGT. The CDR3 coding sequence is TGTGCCAGCAGTTACCCTTATCTAGGAACCCCGGCAGATACGCAGTATTTT. It yields the protein CASSYPYLGTPADTQYF.

The sample holds one count of this clonotype. The V and J genes are TRBV5-5 and TRBJ2-7; 7 bases match TRBD1. This CDR3 is built from 15 residues. The germline CDR1 and CDR2 sequences are SGHKS and YYEKEE (reference sequence). The V gene end was trimmed by 0 bases and the J gene end by 4 bases; junction bases not matched to a gene: 7. CDR3 amino acids: CASSLGTGSRYEQYF. The CDR3 coding sequence is TGTGCCAGCAGCTTGGGGACAGGTTCAAGGTACGAGCAGTACTTC.

This clonotype was observed a few times. V and J are TRBV10-3 and TRBJ2-4; D is unresolved. The J call is in doubt because the DNA end fits TRBJ2-7 better. The germline CDR1 and CDR2 sequences are ENHRY and SYGVKD. The CDR3 is 13 amino acids. The DNA of the CDR3 is TGTGCAATCGCGTTTAAGGTCGAGGTCGAGCAGTACTTC. Protein sequence: CAIAFKVEVEQYF.

This chain uses TRBV7-7 with TRBJ2-7; D tentatively reads TRBD1 or TRBD2 (6 bases each). This CDR3 has 15 amino acids. The V gene lost 5 bases and the J gene lost 2 bases, with 16 bases spanning the gap. Germline V lookup: CDR1 SSHAT, CDR2 FNYEAQ (reference sequence). The chain's CDR3 is CASSPIPGATYEQYF. CDR3 sequence (DNA): TGTGCCAGCAGCCCAATCCCGGGGGCAACCTACGAGCAGTACTTC.

This clonotype was recorded only once. The chain carries TRBV4-1 and TRBJ2-5; 9 bases agree with TRBD2. The CDR3 spans 18 residues. Germline CDR1 is MGHRA and CDR2 is YSYEKL. J was trimmed by 3 bases and V by 1 base; bases with no gene match: 12. The CDR3 nucleotides are TGCGCCAGCAGCCAAGTACCGAAGAGTAGCGGGGGTAAAGAGACCCAGTACTTC. Encoded protein: CASSQVPKSSGGKETQYF.

The CDR3 DNA reads TGTGCCAGCAGCCATCTCGGTACGGAGACCCAGTACTTC. This sequence encodes CASSHLGTETQYF. J is TRBJ2-5 and V is TRBV3-1; D gene unclear. The CDR3 loop spans 13 amino acids. The V gene's germline CDR1 is LGHDT and CDR2 YNNKEL (reference sequence). V was shortened by 3 bases and J by 5 bases, with 10 bases between the two germline ends.

There are a few counts of this clonotype. The rearrangement joins TRBV4-1 to TRBJ1-5, with D perhaps TRBD1 (5 bases). CDR1 is MGHRA, CDR2 YSYEKL, per germline. Trimming left V 0 bases short and J 2 bases short, with 17 bases between. The CDR3 extends over 18 amino acids. CDR3 sequence: CASSQEGVGSVGNQPQHF. The CDR3 nucleotides are TGCGCCAGCAGCCAAGAAGGGGTGGGGTCCGTCGGCAATCAGCCCCAGCATTTT.

The chain is built from TRBV29-1 and TRBJ2-7, with D possibly matching TRBD2 (5 bases). Germline V CDR1 and CDR2: SQVTM, ANQGSEA. The CDR3 extends over 13 amino acids. V was pared by 5 bases and J by 0 bases, with 11 bases between. DNA for the CDR3: TGCAGCGTTATGCGGGCGTTCTCCTACGAGCAGTACTTC. It encodes CSVMRAFSYEQYF.

This sequence joins TRBV6-5 and TRBJ2-1, with D perhaps matching TRBD2 (5 bases). The germline V and J ends were trimmed by 6 bases and 6 bases, with 21 bases remaining between them. Per germline, CDR1 MNHEY and CDR2 SVGAGI. The CDR3 extends over 16 amino acids. The CDR3 DNA reads as TGTGCCAGCAGCCACCAATTATCCCCCGGAGGCAATGAGCAGTTCTTC. Protein product: CASSHQLSPGGNEQFF.

This clonotype was detected a few times. This chain joins TRBV14 and TRBJ2-3, with TRBD2 as a possible D gene (5 bases). Trimming cost V 1 base and J 3 bases, with 11 bases left between them. The CDR3 extends over 15 amino acids. Germline values: CDR1 SGHDN, CDR2 FVKESK. The CDR3 DNA reads TGTGCCAGCAGCCAAGTACGAGGGAGAACAGATACGCAGTATTTT. It translates to CASSQVRGRTDTQYF.

This clonotype has a count of ten or more. The genes are TRBV14 and TRBJ2-7; a possible D gene is TRBD1 (7 bases). Deletions cut 1 base from V and 4 bases from J, with 11 bases between. This CDR3 contains 14 residues. CDR1 SGHDN and CDR2 FVKESK come from the germline V gene. CDR3 sequence: CASSQVQGGYEQYF. The CDR3 DNA reads as TGTGCCAGCAGCCAAGTCCAGGGGGGTTACGAGCAGTACTTC.

This chain uses TRBV28 with TRBJ2-3; possible D gene TRBD1, 5 bases. This CDR3 has 16 residues. Trimming removed 2 bases from V and 5 bases from J, with 17 bases in between. Per germline, CDR1 MDHEN and CDR2 SYDVKM. The CDR3 sequence: CASSLRWPRAGDTQYF. For the CDR3, the DNA is TGTGCCAGCAGTTTAAGGTGGCCCAGGGCAGGAGATACGCAGTATTTT.

The rearrangement uses TRBV12-3 or TRBV12-4 and TRBJ2-5; possibly TRBD1 for D (6 bases). The germline V and J ends were trimmed by 5 bases and 7 bases, with 17 bases remaining between them. The CDR3 is 14 residues long. For the CDR3, the DNA is TGTGCCAGCAGTCTACGGACAGTTGGAGGGACCCAGTACTTC. This sequence encodes CASSLRTVGGTQYF.

This clonotype was seen at least ten times. The chain is built from TRBV12-3 or TRBV12-4 and TRBJ2-6, with TRBD1 matching 10 bases. After removal of 5 bases from V and 1 base from J, the junction contained 8 bases not matched to a gene. This CDR3 is 18 amino acids long. CDR3 coding DNA: TGTGCCAGCAGTCTCCCGGGACAGGGGCGGTCTGGGGCCAACGTCCTGACTTTC. It is translated as CASSLPGQGRSGANVLTF.

The chain has TRBV27 and TRBJ1-2; D is unclear. CDR3 length equals 12 residues. The V end was cut by 7 bases, the J end by 7 bases, with 13 bases between. The germline gives CDR1 MNHEY, CDR2 SMNVEV (reference sequence). In DNA form, the CDR3 reads TGTGCCAGCACGGTCAGTTTCGGTGGCTACACCTTC. It codes for CASTVSFGGYTF.

V and J are TRBV27 and TRBJ2-1; 11 bases are shared with TRBD2. V was pared by 6 bases and J by 1 base, with 5 bases of the junction left unmatched. Per the germline V gene, CDR1 is MNHEY and CDR2 is SMNVEV (reference sequence). CDR3 length: 16 amino acids. The CDR3 reads CASSSRLAGSYNEQFF. The CDR3 DNA follows: TGTGCCAGCAGCAGTCGACTAGCGGGGTCCTACAATGAGCAGTTCTTC.

The sample holds one count of this clonotype. Germline and junction disagree at one end, which may indicate a read error. V and J are TRBV7-8 and TRBJ2-5, with 11 bases fitting TRBD2. CDR3 size: 13 residues. The germline V gene has CDR1 SGHVS and CDR2 FQNEAQ. The CDR3 protein is CAGRLAGQETRYF. The CDR3 DNA is TGTGCCGGCAGACTAGCGGGACAAGAGACCCGGTACTTC.

The rearrangement uses TRBV27 and TRBJ2-4, with D maybe TRBD2 (5 bases). The ends were cut back, 2 bases at V and 13 bases at J, with 18 bases in the middle. Germline values: CDR1 MNHEY, CDR2 SMNVEV (reference sequence). This CDR3 has 14 amino acids. CDR3 nucleotides: TGTGCCAGCAGTTTACAGGACTCCACCTACAAGCAGTACTTC. It codes for CASSLQDSTYKQYF.

The V and J genes are TRBV24-1 and TRBJ2-1; 10 bases match TRBD2. CDR1 and CDR2 (germline): KGHDR, SFDVKD. The junction had 9 bases not matched to a gene; V was cut back by 4 bases and J by 4 bases. The CDR3 is made up of 17 amino acids. The CDR3, as DNA: TGTGCCACCAGTGACCCCCTAGCGGGAGAGTGGTACAATGAGCAGTTCTTC. Its protein product is CATSDPLAGEWYNEQFF.

As for this clonotype: This may stem from a read error, because a much larger clone lies one nucleotide away. The chain uses TRBV20-1 and TRBJ1-4; D is uncertain. The V and J ends lost 5 bases and 4 bases respectively, with 14 bases between them. CDR1 DFQATT and CDR2 SNEGSKA come from the germline V gene (reference sequence). This CDR3 comprises 14 residues. CDR3 loop: CSAPDTTYNEKLFF. DNA of the CDR3: TGCAGTGCTCCCGATACTACTTATAATGAAAAACTGTTTTTT.

In its sample, this clonotype was seen a few times. The chain links TRBV4-3 to TRBJ2-7; 11 bases are shared with TRBD1. After removal of 0 bases from V and 3 bases from J, the junction contained 1 base not matched to a gene. Germline V gene lookup returns CDR1 LGHNA and CDR2 YSLEER. The CDR3 extends over 15 amino acids. CDR3 amino acids: CASSQEGQGGYEQYF. CDR3 nucleotide sequence: TGCGCCAGCAGCCAAGAGGGACAGGGGGGCTACGAGCAGTACTTC.

The V gene is TRBV15, the J gene TRBJ2-7; D is unclear. Deletions cut 2 bases from V and 3 bases from J, with 17 bases between. This CDR3 is 16 amino acids long. Per germline, CDR1 LNHNV and CDR2 YYDKDF (reference sequence). CDR3 in amino acids: CATSRPSGPVDYEQYF. The CDR3 DNA is TGTGCCACCAGCAGACCCTCCGGCCCAGTCGACTACGAGCAGTACTTC.

This clonotype has just a few counts. The chain carries TRBV15 and TRBJ2-4; D gene unclear. The J call may be wrong; the DNA end is better matched by TRBJ2-7. CDR1 is LNHNV, CDR2 YYDKDF, per germline (reference sequence). This CDR3 has 13 amino acids. The CDR3 coding sequence is TGTGCCACCAGCAGAGATGTCGGCTACGAGCAGTACTTC. It translates to CATSRDVGYEQYF.

This clonotype was counted a few times. The chain is built from TRBV29-1 and TRBJ2-5, with D uncertain. The ends were cut back, 6 bases at V and 1 base at J, with 9 bases in the middle. CDR1 is SQVTM, CDR2 ANQGSEA, per germline. The CDR3 sequence is 12 residues long. CDR3 loop: CSVSAGQETQYF. CDR3 nucleotides: TGCAGCGTCTCGGCCGGCCAAGAGACCCAGTACTTC.

The gene calls are TRBV3-1 and TRBJ2-1; maybe TRBD1 (6 bases). Germline-derived CDR1 and CDR2 are LGHDT and YNNKEL (reference sequence). Trimming stripped 4 bases from V and 5 bases from J, with 15 bases between. This CDR3 spans 15 amino acids. CDR3 region: CASSRPGRDNNEQFF. The CDR3 nucleotides read TGTGCCAGCAGCCGGCCGGGCAGGGACAACAATGAGCAGTTCTTC.

The V call is TRBV6-5, the J call TRBJ1-1; D might be TRBD1 (5 bases). The CDR3 loop spans 12 amino acids. Germline CDR1 is MNHEY and CDR2 is SVGAGI. The ends were cut back, 6 bases at V and 10 bases at J, with 15 bases in the middle. CDR3 sequence reads: CASRAGTRGAFF. CDR3 coding DNA: TGTGCCAGCAGAGCCGGGACCCGTGGAGCTTTCTTT.

The genes are TRBV6-4 and TRBJ2-1; 15 nucleotides line up with TRBD2. The CDR3 spans 20 residues. Germline lookup yields CDR1 MRHNA and CDR2 SNTAGT. The V and J ends lost 1 base and 3 bases, in that order; junction bases with no gene match: 10. CDR3 sequence (DNA): TGTGCCAGCAGTGACTTCGGACTAGCGGGAGGGCCTAGTATCTACAATGAGCAGTTCTTC. It translates to CASSDFGLAGGPSIYNEQFF.

V gene TRBV4-1 combines with J gene TRBJ2-7; D unresolved. The CDR3 contains 11 residues. Between the trimmed V and J ends, which lost 2 bases and 12 bases, there was a span of 11 bases. From germline, CDR1 is MGHRA and CDR2 YSYEKL. The CDR3 sequence: CASSQLDSLYF. The CDR3 nucleotides read TGCGCCAGCAGCCAATTGGATAGTCTGTACTTC.

This clonotype has just a few counts. CDR3 nucleotide sequence: TGCGCCAGCAGCCAAGCCCCGAAAACAGATACGCAGTATTTT. Its translation: CASSQAPKTDTQYF. The genes are TRBV4-3 and TRBJ2-3, with D uncertain. Germline V CDR1 and CDR2: LGHNA, YSLEER. The CDR3 is 14 amino acids. Deletions cut 1 base from V and 3 bases from J, with 8 bases between.

This clonotype was counted only a few times. This chain connects TRBV13 to TRBJ2-7; possible D gene TRBD2, 5 bases. The CDR3 consists of 17 residues. Germline V gene sequence: CDR1 PRHDT, CDR2 FYEKMQ (reference sequence). V was clipped by 3 bases and J by 3 bases, with 21 bases between them. CDR3 DNA: TGTGCCAGCAGCTTTCGACCAAATACGGGAACTTACTACGAGCAGTACTTC. Translating it yields CASSFRPNTGTYYEQYF.

The chain combines TRBV4-1 with TRBJ1-4, with D perhaps matching TRBD1 (5 bases). The ends were cut back, 8 bases at V and 8 bases at J, with 18 bases in the middle. The CDR3 has 14 residues. Germline CDR1 MGHRA, CDR2 YSYEKL. The CDR3 DNA is TGCGCCAGCCGAGCGGGTGGGGCGGGGGAAAAACTGTTTTTT. It codes for CASRAGGAGEKLFF.